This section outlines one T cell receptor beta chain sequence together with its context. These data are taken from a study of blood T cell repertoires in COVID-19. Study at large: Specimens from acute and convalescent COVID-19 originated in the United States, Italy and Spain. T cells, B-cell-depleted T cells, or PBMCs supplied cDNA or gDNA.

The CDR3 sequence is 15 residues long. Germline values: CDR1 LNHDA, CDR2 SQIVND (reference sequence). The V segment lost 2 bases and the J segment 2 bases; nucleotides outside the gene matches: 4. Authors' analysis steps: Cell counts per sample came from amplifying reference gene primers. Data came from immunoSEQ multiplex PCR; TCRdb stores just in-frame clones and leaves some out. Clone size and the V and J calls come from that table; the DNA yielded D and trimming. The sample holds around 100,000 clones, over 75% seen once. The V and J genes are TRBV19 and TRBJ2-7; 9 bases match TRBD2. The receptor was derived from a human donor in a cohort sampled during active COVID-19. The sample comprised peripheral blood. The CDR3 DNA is TGTGCCAGTAGTATACGAGCGGGGGGCGCCTACGAGCAGTACTTC. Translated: CASSIRAGGAYEQYF.